What follows is one T cell receptor (beta chain) and its context. Its cognate antigen is unknown. Trimming removed 5 bases from V and 2 bases from J; junction bases left unmatched: 7. The CDR3 has 15 amino acids. Per the germline V gene, CDR1 is SGHVS and CDR2 is FQNEAQ. Primers: 60 Vbeta forward and 13 Jbeta reverse. In the source study's methods: In a later analysis, the count reached some 83 million unique TCR beta chains, with about 12 million shared. Generated by immunoSEQ multiplex PCR, the TCRdb table keeps only in-frame clones and is missing some. Clone size and V and J calls were adopted from that table, with D and trimming inferred from the DNA. The top ten clones hold 0.2% to 0.3% of a sample with about 240,000 clones, more than 75% of them seen once. This specimen belongs to a study of cytomegalovirus exposure and HLA in healthy donors. Study-wide points: Later work associated fewer than 20,000 TCR beta sequences with HLA alleles at 0.05 false discovery rate. The productive fraction for most TCR beta V segments was about 87% or about 30% in an earlier analysis. HLA-A and HLA-B allele assignments for most subjects were reportedly predicted accurately using TCR beta sequences.

The chain carries TRBV7-8 and TRBJ2-7; 9 bases line up with TRBD1. The TCR comes from a girl aged 2 to 10 in good health and CMV-seronegative. The sequenced material came from PBMCs. The chain's CDR3 is CASSLTGTGTYEQYF. Here the CDR3 DNA reads TGTGCCAGCAGCCTAACCGGGACAGGGACCTACGAGCAGTACTTC.